This T cell receptor beta chain was sequenced during a study of identical twins. Germline loops: CDR1 MGHDK, CDR2 SYGVNS. Trimming shortened V by 5 bases and J by 5 bases, and 16 bases separated the two germline ends. The CDR3 runs to 14 residues. This clonotype has more than one count but fewer than ten. From the 5' RACE reads, TCRdb called clonotypes with MiXCR, one entry per CDR3 protein. The sample lists approximately 230,000 distinct CDR3 sequences, about 6.7% occurring once. The sample was also reused in another study, on T cells expressing NK-cell markers.

This receptor was taken from a woman aged 18-29 years in good health. The chain is built from TRBV25-1 and TRBJ2-7; D possibly corresponds to TRBD1 (7 bases). Sample: CD8+ T cells sorted from blood. CDR3 sequence (DNA): TGTGCCAGCAGTTTGACGGCCAGGGGGGACGAGCAGTACTTC. This gives the protein CASSLTARGDEQYF.